This T cell receptor beta chain was found in a study of naive and memory T cell subsets. Two oligonucleotides, mixed equimolar, formed the beta constant-region primer covering TRBC1 and TRBC2. Ligated cDNA was amplified by four rounds of PCR with nested alpha and beta constant-region primers and SP2. TCRdb fed the UMI-ligation and nested PCR reads into MiXCR, producing one record per CDR3 protein. Here the sample spans some 82,000 distinct CDR3 sequences, over 8.5% being singletons. There are 15 residues in the CDR3. V was clipped by 0 bases and J by 5 bases; unmatched bases: 5. Germline-derived CDR1 and CDR2 are SGHNT and YYREEE (reference sequence).

The sample comprised naive CD8+ T cells from blood. V gene TRBV5-4 combines with J gene TRBJ2-3; 8 bases align to TRBD2. This clonotype was obtained from a human donor in good health. The CDR3 loop reads CASSLEREWQDTQYF. The DNA of the CDR3 is TGTGCCAGCAGCTTGGAGCGGGAGTGGCAAGATACGCAGTATTTT.